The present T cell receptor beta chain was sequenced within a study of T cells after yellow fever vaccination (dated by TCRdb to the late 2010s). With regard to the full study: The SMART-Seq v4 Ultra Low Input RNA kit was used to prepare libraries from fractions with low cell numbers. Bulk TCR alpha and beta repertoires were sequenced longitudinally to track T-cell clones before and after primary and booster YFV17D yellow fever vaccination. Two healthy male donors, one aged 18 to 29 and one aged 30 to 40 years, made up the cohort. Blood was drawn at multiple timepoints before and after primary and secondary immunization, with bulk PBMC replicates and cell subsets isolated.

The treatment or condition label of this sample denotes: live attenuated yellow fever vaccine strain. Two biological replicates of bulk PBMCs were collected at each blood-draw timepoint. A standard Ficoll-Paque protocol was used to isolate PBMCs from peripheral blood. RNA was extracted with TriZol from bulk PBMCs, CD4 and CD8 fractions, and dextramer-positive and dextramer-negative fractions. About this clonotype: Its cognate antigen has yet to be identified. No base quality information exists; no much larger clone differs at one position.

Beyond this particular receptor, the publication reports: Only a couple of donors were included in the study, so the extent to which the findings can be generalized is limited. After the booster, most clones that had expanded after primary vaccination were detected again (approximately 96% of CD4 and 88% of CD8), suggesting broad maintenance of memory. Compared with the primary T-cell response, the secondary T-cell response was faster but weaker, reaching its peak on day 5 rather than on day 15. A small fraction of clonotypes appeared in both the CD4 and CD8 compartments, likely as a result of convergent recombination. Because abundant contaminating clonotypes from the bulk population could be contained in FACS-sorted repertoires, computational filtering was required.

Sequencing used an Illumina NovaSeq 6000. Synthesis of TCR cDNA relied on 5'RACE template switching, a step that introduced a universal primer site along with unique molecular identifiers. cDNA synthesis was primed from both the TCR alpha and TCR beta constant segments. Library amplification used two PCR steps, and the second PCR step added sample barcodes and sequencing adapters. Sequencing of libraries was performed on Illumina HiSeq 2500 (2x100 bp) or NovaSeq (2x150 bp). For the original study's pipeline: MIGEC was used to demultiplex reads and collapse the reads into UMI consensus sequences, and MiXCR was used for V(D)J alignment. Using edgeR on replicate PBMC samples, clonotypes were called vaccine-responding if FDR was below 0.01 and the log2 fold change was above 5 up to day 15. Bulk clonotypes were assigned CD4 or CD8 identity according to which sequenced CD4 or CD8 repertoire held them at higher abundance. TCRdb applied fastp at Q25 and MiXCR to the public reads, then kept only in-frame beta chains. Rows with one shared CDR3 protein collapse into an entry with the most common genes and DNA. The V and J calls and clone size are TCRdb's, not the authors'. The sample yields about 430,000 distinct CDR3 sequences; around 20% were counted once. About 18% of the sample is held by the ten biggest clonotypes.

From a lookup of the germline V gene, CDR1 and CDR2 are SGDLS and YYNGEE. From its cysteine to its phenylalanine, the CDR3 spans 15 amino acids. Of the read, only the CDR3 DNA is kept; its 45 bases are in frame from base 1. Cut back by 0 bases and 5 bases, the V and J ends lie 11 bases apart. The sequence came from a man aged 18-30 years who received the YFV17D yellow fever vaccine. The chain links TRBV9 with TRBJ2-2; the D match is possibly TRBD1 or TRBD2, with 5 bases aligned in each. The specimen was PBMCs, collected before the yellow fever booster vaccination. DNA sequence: TGTGCCAGCAGCGTAGGGGGGTCAGGGACCGGGGAGCTGTTTTTT. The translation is CASSVGGSGTGELFF.